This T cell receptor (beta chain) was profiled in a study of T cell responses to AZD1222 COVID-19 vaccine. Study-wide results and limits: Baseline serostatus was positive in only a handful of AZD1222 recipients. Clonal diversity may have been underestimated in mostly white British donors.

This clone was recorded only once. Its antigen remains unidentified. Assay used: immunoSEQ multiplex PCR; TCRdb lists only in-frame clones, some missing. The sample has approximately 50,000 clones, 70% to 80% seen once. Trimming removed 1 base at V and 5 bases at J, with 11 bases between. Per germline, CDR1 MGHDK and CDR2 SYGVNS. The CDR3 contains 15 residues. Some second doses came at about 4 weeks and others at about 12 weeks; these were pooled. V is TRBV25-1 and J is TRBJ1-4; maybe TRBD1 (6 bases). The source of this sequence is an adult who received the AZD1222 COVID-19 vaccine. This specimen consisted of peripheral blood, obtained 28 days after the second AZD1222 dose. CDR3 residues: CASSEWLGGNEKLFF. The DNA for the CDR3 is TGTGCCAGCAGTGAATGGTTAGGGGGGAATGAAAAACTGTTTTTT.